This entry features one TCR beta chain sequence. This entry belongs to a study of blood T cell repertoires in COVID-19. Produced via immunoSEQ multiplex PCR; TCRdb's table is partial and in-frame only. The sample holds tens of thousands of clones, around four fifths seen once. The CDR3 extends over 14 amino acids. Trimming cost V 3 bases and J 4 bases; bases outside gene matches: 6. Per the germline V gene, CDR1 is MDHEN and CDR2 is SYDVKM. The chain carries TRBV28 and TRBJ2-7, with TRBD2 matching over 7 bases. This clonotype was obtained from an elderly woman with acute or convalescent COVID-19. Sequencing used peripheral blood. The CDR3 DNA sequence: TGTGCCAGCAGTTTGGGGGGTAGCGGGTACGAGCAGTACTTC. It translates to CASSLGGSGYEQYF.